The clone carrying this TCR beta chain was detected once. Its antigen is unidentified. The entry originates in a study of PD-1 blockade in classical Hodgkin lymphoma. Time point indicated: cycle 4 day 1 (C4D1), after more than five weeks of nivolumab. All the patients suffered relapse after autologous stem cell transplantation, and brentuximab vedotin exposure differed. Complete response, partial response or progressive disease was each patient's best response. Regarding the study as a whole: Baseline diversity resembling that of newly diagnosed patients was seen in complete responders. Exclusion covered patients beginning nivolumab under 1 year post-ASCT. There was a significant rise in CD4+ TCR diversity by C4D1, with no such rise for CD8+.

Clones were sequenced by immunoSEQ multiplex PCR, and TCRdb holds only the in-frame ones, with some missing. The sample contains about 33,000 clones, under 75% of which appear only once. This sequence was found in a human donor with classical Hodgkin lymphoma. The source material was peripheral blood mononuclear cells (PBMCs), sampled before the fourth cycle of nivolumab.

Written as DNA, the CDR3 is TGTGCCAGCAGCCAAGTAATGGTTCTCTCCTACGAGCAGTACTTC. Its translation is CASSQVMVLSYEQYF. The rearrangement joins TRBV28 to TRBJ2-7; D unclear. The CDR3 sequence is 15 residues long. CDR1 is MDHEN and CDR2 is SYDVKM in the germline V gene. V was cut by 6 bases and J by 0 bases, with 15 bases left in between.